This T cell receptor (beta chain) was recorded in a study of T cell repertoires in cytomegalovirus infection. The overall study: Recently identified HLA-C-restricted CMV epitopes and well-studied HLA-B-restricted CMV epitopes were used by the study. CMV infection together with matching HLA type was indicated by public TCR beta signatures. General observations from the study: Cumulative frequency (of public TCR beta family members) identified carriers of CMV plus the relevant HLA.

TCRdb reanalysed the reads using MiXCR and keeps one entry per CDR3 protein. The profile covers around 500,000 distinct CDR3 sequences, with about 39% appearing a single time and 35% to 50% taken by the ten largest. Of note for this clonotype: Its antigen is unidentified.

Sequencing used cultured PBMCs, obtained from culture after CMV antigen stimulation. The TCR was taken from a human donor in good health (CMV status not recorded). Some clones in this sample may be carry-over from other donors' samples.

CDR3 protein: CASSIRSGSSYNEQFF. The CDR3 region has the DNA TGTGCCAGTAGTATAAGGTCGGGGAGCTCCTACAATGAGCAGTTCTTC. The chain carries TRBV19 and TRBJ2-1; weak D call: TRBD2 (5 bases). The V gene's germline CDR1 is LNHDA and CDR2 SQIVND (reference sequence). This CDR3 has 16 residues. V was pared by 2 bases and J by 0 bases, with 11 bases between. The entire variable domain, with the rest obtained from reference TRBV19 and TRBJ2-1, is as follows: DGGITQSPKYLFRKEGQNVTLSCEQNLNHDAMYWYRQDPGQGLRLIYYSQIVNDFQKGDIAEGYSVSREKKESFPLTVTSAQKNPTAFYLCASSIRSGSSYNEQFFGPGTRLTVL.